The text below deals with one T cell receptor beta chain. Profiled with immunoSEQ multiplex PCR; TCRdb holds only in-frame clones, not every one. The sample lists hundreds of thousands of clones; under 95% were seen once. The data are from a study of blood T cell repertoires in COVID-19. Overall study context: Sites across the United States, Italy and Spain contributed samples from acute and convalescent COVID-19. From T cells, B-cell-depleted T cells, or PBMCs came the material, which was cDNA or gDNA.

The CDR3 runs to 14 residues. Unmatched junction bases numbered 5, after V lost 3 bases and J lost 5 bases. CDR1 is SGHRS and CDR2 is YFSETQ in the germline V gene. The chain recombines TRBV5-1 with TRBJ1-3; the match to TRBD1 covers 7 bases. The TCR originated in a woman aged 18-29 years who had recovered from COVID-19. The sequenced sample consisted of peripheral blood. CDR3 bases: TGCGCCAGCAGCTCAACAGGGGCGAGAAACACCATATATTTT. This gives the protein CASSSTGARNTIYF. The full variable domain, its missing parts supplied by reference TRBV5-1 and TRBJ1-3, is KAGVTQTPRYLIKTRGQQVTLSCSPISGHRSVSWYQQTPGQGLQFLFEYFSETQRNKGNFPGRFSGRQFSNSRSEMNVSTLELGDSALYLCASSSTGARNTIYFGEGSWLTVV.